These 7 T cell receptor beta chains share one sample of origin, sequenced in a study of regulatory T cells in long-lasting Graves disease. Library construction for TCR beta used iRepertoire HTBI primers and Arm-PCR of CDR3 regions. TCRdb called the multiplex PCR reads again in MiXCR, with one record for every CDR3 protein. Of about 340,000 distinct CDR3 sequences listed, around 20% were seen once; the top ten hold 25% to 30%. The time point is: persistent/refractory GD, antithyroid drugs over 5 years with positive TRAb. Making the TCR library involved RNA that had been extracted from PBMCs. The specimen comprised peripheral blood mononuclear cells (PBMCs), sampled when the disease was refractory, from a patient treated with antithyroid drugs. These receptors were collected from a female donor with Graves disease.

About this clonotype: It differs at one base from a far larger clone, so likely a read error. V usage is TRBV7-2 and J usage is TRBJ2-5; 9 bases agree with TRBD2. CDR1 SGHTA and CDR2 FQGNSA come from the germline V gene. The CDR3 runs to 17 residues. For the CDR3, the DNA is TGTGCCAGCAGCTTAACCGGTAGCGGGAGTCCCGGGGAGACCCCGTACTTC. Translated, it gives CASSLTGSGSPGETPYF.

The chain uses TRBV11-2 and TRBJ2-7, with 11 nucleotides matching TRBD2. The CDR3 has 16 amino acids. Per the germline V gene, CDR1 is SGHAT and CDR2 is FQNNGV. J gave up 1 base and V 0 bases, and 2 bases lay outside the gene matches. The CDR3 loop reads CASSLEGLAESYEQYF. DNA for the CDR3: TGTGCCAGCAGCTTAGAGGGACTAGCGGAATCCTACGAGCAGTACTTC.

This clonotype came up a few times. The chain is built from TRBV5-1 and TRBJ2-1; 10 nucleotides line up with TRBD2. The germline gives CDR1 SGHRS, CDR2 YFSETQ. The V and J ends lost 4 bases and 3 bases, in that order; junction bases with no gene match: 1. This CDR3 comprises 14 residues. CDR3 bases: TGCGCCAGCAGCGGGACTAGCGACTACAATGAGCAGTTCTTC. Translated, it gives CASSGTSDYNEQFF.

The CDR3: CASSLPLGGYEASTDTQYF. The CDR3 DNA is TGTGCCAGCAGCTTACCCCTCGGGGGGTACGAGGCTAGCACAGATACGCAGTATTTT. The chain carries TRBV7-2 and TRBJ2-3, with 7 nucleotides matching TRBD2. The ends lost 2 bases at V and 0 bases at J; junction bases unmatched: 14. CDR3 length equals 19 residues. The germline V gene has CDR1 SGHTA and CDR2 FQGNSA.

This clonotype was found once. J is TRBJ1-6 and V is TRBV12-3 or TRBV12-4, with D possibly TRBD1 on 5 matching bases. Trimming took 5 bases from V and 9 from J, leaving 14 bases between them. CDR3 length: 14 amino acids. The chain's CDR3 is CASSLTEVGSPLHF. The DNA for the CDR3 is TGTGCCAGCAGTCTGACAGAAGTGGGTTCACCCCTCCACTTT.

This clonotype was seen a few times. The V call is TRBV7-9, the J call TRBJ1-2; 8 bases are shared with TRBD1. CDR1 is SEHNR, CDR2 FQNEAQ, per germline (reference sequence). Losses at the gene ends were 5 bases for V and 1 base for J; bases not matched to a gene: 12. This CDR3 region has 17 residues. CDR3 DNA: TGTGCCAGCAGCAAAATGGACACAGGGGGTCTTAACTATGGCTACACCTTC. It translates to CASSKMDTGGLNYGYTF. The entire variable domain, with the rest obtained from reference TRBV7-9 and TRBJ1-2, is as follows: DTGVSQNPRHKITKRGQNVTFRCDPISEHNRLYWYRQTLGQGPEFLTYFQNEAQLEKSRLLSDRFSAERPKGSFSTLEIQRTEQGDSAMYLCASSKMDTGGLNYGYTFGSGTRLTVV.

This clonotype was found many times. The chain uses TRBV6-1 and TRBJ1-1; D ambiguous. The CDR3 has 13 amino acids. Germline CDR1 MNHNS, CDR2 SASEGT. The ends were cut back, 7 bases at V and 6 bases at J, with 15 bases in the middle. CDR3 region: CASKERKVAEAFF. CDR3 DNA sequence: TGTGCCAGCAAGGAGCGTAAGGTCGCTGAAGCTTTCTTT.